This T cell receptor beta chain was captured in a study of cytomegalovirus exposure and HLA in healthy donors. The primer mix had 60 Vbeta and 13 Jbeta primers. Sequenced by immunoSEQ multiplex PCR; TCRdb stores in-frame clones only, minus some. In the table there are roughly 120,000 clones, over 70% of which are singletons. The germline CDR1 and CDR2 sequences are GTSNPN and SVGIG (reference sequence). The CDR3 extends over 13 amino acids. V lost 3 bases and J 0 bases, leaving 8 bases between the germline ends. This clone was observed a few times. The specimen was PBMCs. The chain recombines TRBV30 with TRBJ2-5, with D possibly matching TRBD1 (6 bases). The TCR sequence derives from a woman between 45 and 65 years old in good health and CMV-seropositive. The CDR3 spells CAWSEGDQETQYF. Written as DNA, the CDR3 is TGTGCCTGGAGCGAGGGGGACCAAGAGACCCAGTACTTC.